Presented here are 23 T cell receptor beta chains from one specimen sequenced in a study of blood T cell repertoires in COVID-19. Produced via immunoSEQ multiplex PCR; TCRdb's table is partial and in-frame only. The data show about 140,000 clones, around 76% seen once. The specimen sequenced was peripheral blood. The origin of the receptors is a man older than 75 with acute or convalescent COVID-19.

This chain connects TRBV27 to TRBJ1-4; D is ambiguous. Germline V gene sequence: CDR1 MNHEY, CDR2 SMNVEV (reference sequence). The CDR3 runs to 12 residues. V lost 3 bases and J 8 bases, leaving 7 bases between the germline ends. The CDR3 DNA follows: TGTGCCAGCAGTTTCGGAGGGGAAAAACTGTTTTTT. Translation gives CASSFGGEKLFF.

The CDR3 nucleotides are TGTGCCAGCAGCAAACCCCGGAGCTCCTATAATTCACCCCTCCACTTT. This translates into CASSKPRSSYNSPLHF. This rearrangement joins TRBV21-1 to TRBJ1-6. TRBV21-1 is a documented pseudogene. There are 16 residues in the CDR3.

V usage is TRBV9 and J usage is TRBJ2-4; possibly TRBD2 for D (7 bases). This CDR3 spans 17 amino acids. V gave up 5 bases and J gave up 1 base, with 19 bases separating them. CDR1 and CDR2 (germline): SGDLS, YYNGEE. The CDR3 reads CASSGGASRGAKNIQYF. DNA for the CDR3: TGTGCCAGCAGTGGGGGGGCCTCCAGGGGTGCCAAAAACATTCAGTACTTC.

CDR3 in amino acids: CASSADRRSTDTQYF. For the CDR3, the DNA is TGTGCCAGCAGCGCGGACAGGCGGAGCACAGATACGCAGTATTTT. V usage is TRBV7-2 and J usage is TRBJ2-3, with 7 bases that match TRBD1. With 5 bases clipped from V and 0 bases from J, the junction kept 5 bases outside the gene matches. There are 15 residues in the CDR3. Per germline, CDR1 SGHTA and CDR2 FQGNSA.

Ten or more counts support this clone. This chain links TRBV5-6 with TRBJ2-2; TRBD1 matches 7 bases. The V and J ends lost 2 bases and 5 bases, in that order; junction bases with no gene match: 6. From germline, CDR1 is SGHDT and CDR2 YYEEEE. The CDR3 covers 15 residues. The CDR3 DNA is TGTGCCAGCAGCTTCAGGGACAGATCAACCGGGGAGCTGTTTTTT. It encodes CASSFRDRSTGELFF.

The chain recombines TRBV7-2 with TRBJ1-5; TRBD1 agrees at 9 bases. Germline V gives CDR1 SGHTA, CDR2 FQGNSA. V lost 1 base and J lost 10; bases outside the gene matches: 14. The CDR3 consists of 17 residues. CDR3 region: CASSLVAGQGSVNPQHF. The CDR3 DNA reads TGTGCCAGCAGCTTAGTAGCCGGACAGGGGTCAGTAAACCCCCAGCATTTT.

This chain joins TRBV24-1 and TRBJ2-5; D might be TRBD2 (7 bases). V lost 9 bases, J lost 3 bases, and 19 bases lay in between. CDR1 is KGHDR and CDR2 is SFDVKD in the germline V gene. The CDR3 runs to 15 residues. CDR3 in DNA: TGTGCCACCGGGGAACCAGGGGAGGGGGAAGAGACCCAGTACTTC. Its translation: CATGEPGEGEETQYF.

The rearrangement links TRBV7-9 to TRBJ2-7, with a possible D match to TRBD2 (6 bases). Trimming took 5 bases from V and 3 from J, leaving 8 bases between them. The CDR3 is 12 amino acids. Germline loops: CDR1 SEHNR, CDR2 FQNEAQ (reference sequence). The CDR3 is CASSRGNYEQYF. For the CDR3, the DNA is TGTGCCAGCAGCCGGGGGAACTACGAGCAGTACTTC.

The chain combines TRBV28 with TRBJ2-3; 11 positions match TRBD2. The CDR3 runs 14 residues. From germline, CDR1 is MDHEN and CDR2 SYDVKM. Trimming at V came to 6 bases and at J to 7 bases, leaving 6 bases not matched to a gene. The CDR3 loop is CASSWASGGNTQYF. The CDR3 DNA reads TGTGCCAGCAGCTGGGCTAGCGGGGGGAATACGCAGTATTTT.

The CDR3 is CASSLPNYNEQFF. CDR3 nucleotides: TGTGCCAGCAGCTTGCCCAATTACAATGAGCAGTTCTTC. The V gene is TRBV5-6, the J gene TRBJ2-1, with D unclear. The CDR3 extends over 13 amino acids. V was cut by 1 base and J by 4 bases, with 6 bases left in between. CDR1 is SGHDT, CDR2 YYEEEE, per germline.

DNA of the CDR3: TGTGCCAGCAGACAGGGTTCCAGCGGGGAGCTGTTTTTT. Protein: CASRQGSSGELFF. V gene TRBV2 combines with J gene TRBJ2-2; D is perhaps TRBD1 (6 bases). V gave up 6 bases and J gave up 7 bases, with 12 bases separating them. CDR3 length: 13 amino acids. CDR1 is SNHLY and CDR2 is FYNNEI in the germline V gene.

The chain links TRBV28 to TRBJ2-2, with a weak D call TRBD1 (6 bases). The CDR3 sequence is 16 residues long. Between the trimmed V and J ends, which lost 2 bases and 5 bases, there was a span of 15 bases. CDR1 and CDR2 (germline): MDHEN, SYDVKM. The CDR3 region has the DNA TGTGCCAGCAGTTTAACAGGGAGACGTAGGACCGGGGAGCTGTTTTTT. It encodes CASSLTGRRRTGELFF.

The count of this clone is one. The chain carries TRBV4-1 and TRBJ1-6, with no clear D. Per germline, CDR1 MGHRA and CDR2 YSYEKL. This CDR3 has 17 amino acids. The ends were cut back, 1 base at V and 6 bases at J, with 16 bases in the middle. The CDR3 spells CASSQVDLGLVNSPLHF. The CDR3 DNA is TGCGCCAGCAGCCAAGTGGATCTGGGCCTGGTTAATTCACCCCTCCACTTT.

The gene calls are TRBV24-1 and TRBJ1-3; TRBD1 aligns across 8 bases. Germline V gene data show CDR1 as KGHDR and CDR2 as SFDVKD. Trimming cost V 4 bases and J 3 bases; bases outside gene matches: 7. The CDR3 sequence is 16 residues long. The CDR3 sequence: CATSDPGTGDGNTIYF. The CDR3 coding sequence is TGTGCCACCAGTGACCCCGGGACAGGCGATGGAAACACCATATATTTT.

The chain employs TRBV12-3 or TRBV12-4 and TRBJ2-5, with D maybe TRBD1 (6 bases). Trimming cost V 6 bases and J 3 bases, with 11 bases left between them. The CDR3 has 13 amino acids. CDR3 amino acids: CASRPWTEETQYF. The CDR3, as DNA: TGTGCCAGCAGACCTTGGACAGAAGAGACCCAGTACTTC.

V is TRBV28 and J is TRBJ2-7, with D maybe TRBD2 (5 bases). The CDR3 runs 12 residues. Trimming took 8 bases from V and 6 from J, leaving 14 bases between them. The germline CDR1 and CDR2 sequences are MDHEN and SYDVKM. CDR3: CASVRLAGEQYF. CDR3 DNA: TGTGCCAGCGTCCGCTTGGCGGGCGAGCAGTACTTC. The whole variable domain, filled in from reference TRBV28 and TRBJ2-7, reads DVKVTQSSRYLVKRTGEKVFLECVQDMDHENMFWYRQDPGLGLRLIYFSYDVKMKEKGDIPEGYSVSREKKERFSLILESASTNQTSMYLCASVRLAGEQYFGPGTRLTVT.

J is TRBJ2-3 and V is TRBV27; D gene ambiguous. V was trimmed by 5 bases and J by 8 bases, leaving 11 bases between them. Germline loops: CDR1 MNHEY, CDR2 SMNVEV (reference sequence). The CDR3 has 12 amino acids. CDR3 nucleotides: TGTGCCAGCAGTGACACGTTTGGTACGCAGTATTTT. This gives the protein CASSDTFGTQYF.

The CDR3 DNA follows: TGCAGCGTTACAGGGTCTGGGGCCAACGTCCTGACTTTC. It translates to CSVTGSGANVLTF. The chain carries TRBV29-1 and TRBJ2-6; TRBD1 is a possible D gene (6 bases). Trimming shortened V by 5 bases and J by 1 base, and 6 bases separated the two germline ends. This CDR3 contains 13 residues. Germline V gene sequence: CDR1 SQVTM, CDR2 ANQGSEA.

The chain carries TRBV6-6 and TRBJ2-7, with TRBD1 identical over 7 bases. This CDR3 spans 21 amino acids. Germline CDR1 reads MNHNY; CDR2 reads SVGAGI (reference sequence). The junction had 26 bases not matched to a gene; V was cut back by 6 bases and J by 0 bases. As DNA, the CDR3 is TGTGCCAGCAGACGACAGCCGAGCCTTGGGACAGCCCGAGAGGGCTCCTACGAGCAGTACTTC. It encodes CASRRQPSLGTAREGSYEQYF.

The chain joins TRBV18 to TRBJ1-6; D remains unclear. The CDR3 consists of 15 residues. The germline CDR1 and CDR2 sequences are KGHSH and LQKENI. The germline V and J ends were trimmed by 2 bases and 5 bases, with 10 bases remaining between them. The CDR3 loop is CASSPIGADNSPLHF. CDR3 sequence (DNA): TGTGCCAGCTCACCAATCGGAGCCGATAATTCACCCCTCCACTTT.

The chain recombines TRBV5-1 with TRBJ2-1, with 8 bases fitting TRBD1. The CDR3 totals 13 residues. Germline CDR1 reads SGHRS; CDR2 reads YFSETQ. V trimming: 3 bases; J trimming: 9 bases; junction bases outside the gene matches: 5. The CDR3 nucleotides read TGCGCCAGCAGCTCTCAGGGGGCCAGTGAGCAGTTCTTC. This translates into CASSSQGASEQFF.

V and J are TRBV5-1 and TRBJ1-2, with D possibly TRBD1 on 6 matching bases. The CDR3 is made up of 14 amino acids. Trimming removed 1 base from V and 4 bases from J, with 11 bases in between. The germline CDR1 and CDR2 sequences are SGHRS and YFSETQ. DNA of the CDR3: TGCGCCAGCAGCTTGTACCAGGGGATCTATGGCTACACCTTC. It is translated as CASSLYQGIYGYTF.

DNA of the CDR3: TGTGCCAGCTCCGGGACAGGGAATGAAAAACTGTTTTTT. Its translation: CASSGTGNEKLFF. This chain links TRBV4-2 with TRBJ1-4; TRBD1 agrees at 9 bases. The V and J ends lost 8 bases and 5 bases, in that order; junction bases with no gene match: 3. Per germline, CDR1 LGHNA and CDR2 YNFKEQ. The CDR3 is 13 amino acids.